This record looks at one T cell receptor (beta chain) sequence and its context. Antigen specificity is unknown. The sample belongs to a study of blood T cells in healthy people across ages. Study-wide results and caveats: The long-lived group displayed more naive CD4+ cells, plus higher diversity, than the aged donors did. The study lacked donor CMV status, which possibly confounded expanded clonotype changes.

It was with a sample-barcoded 5' primer and a J-beta primer mix that a second PCR of roughly 6 to 12 cycles was run. Each CDR3 protein is one row after TCRdb ran MiXCR on the 5' RACE reads. The sample holds roughly 1,100,000 distinct CDR3 sequences, less than 25% seen once. These same records also appear under a second study, on T cells of mothers and their children. Turning to that study: The authors added sample barcodes and 2-4 random nucleotides using the M1S primer of the second PCR. Maternal samples each gave over 8.5 million TCR beta CDR3 reads, and child samples about 3 million each.

The sequencing input was blood. The TCR sequence derives from a girl aged 2-9 years in good health.

The CDR3: CASSLTGWPYNSPLHF. The CDR3 region has the DNA TGCGCCAGCAGCCTGACAGGTTGGCCCTATAATTCACCCCTCCACTTT. This chain uses TRBV5-1 with TRBJ1-6, with D perhaps matching TRBD1 (6 bases). Trimming pared 4 bases from V and 2 bases from J, leaving 13 bases between. CDR1 is SGHRS, CDR2 YFSETQ, per germline. The CDR3 spans 16 residues.